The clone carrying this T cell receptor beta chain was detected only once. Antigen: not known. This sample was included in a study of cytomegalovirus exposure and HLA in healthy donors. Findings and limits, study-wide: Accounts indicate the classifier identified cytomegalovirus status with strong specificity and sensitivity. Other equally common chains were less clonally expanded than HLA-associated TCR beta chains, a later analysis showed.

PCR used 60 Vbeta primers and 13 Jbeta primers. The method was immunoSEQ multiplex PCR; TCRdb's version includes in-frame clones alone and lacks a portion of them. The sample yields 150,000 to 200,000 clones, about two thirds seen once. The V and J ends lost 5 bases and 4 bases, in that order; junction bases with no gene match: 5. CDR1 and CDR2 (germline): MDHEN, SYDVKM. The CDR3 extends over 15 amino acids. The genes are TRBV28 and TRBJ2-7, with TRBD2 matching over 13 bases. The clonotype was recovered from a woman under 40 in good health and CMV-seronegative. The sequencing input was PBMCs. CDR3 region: CASSPGTSGVYEQYF. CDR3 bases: TGTGCCAGCAGTCCCGGGACTAGCGGGGTGTACGAGCAGTACTTC.